This T cell receptor beta chain emerged from a study of Graves' ophthalmopathy and Graves' hyperthyroidism. Study-wide results and caveats: Blood was where most expanded thyroid clonotypes above 0.001 frequency also turned up. Ophthalmopathy cases were distinguished from stable hyperthyroidism by a 13-signature model, reaching 85% to 90% sensitivity and about 80% specificity.

The CDR3 has 15 residues. Germline V gene lookup returns CDR1 SGHTA and CDR2 FQGNSA. The trim removed 6 bases at V and 3 bases at J, leaving 10 bases unmatched. Investigators amplified TCR beta CDR3 regions from RNA transcripts. Second-round multiplex PCR followed a first-round RT-PCR using HTBI primers. TCRdb ran MiXCR on the multiplex PCR reads and lists one entry per CDR3 protein. The sample yields around 470,000 distinct CDR3 sequences, about an eighth seen once. This clonotype was seen repeatedly, ten times or more. Its antigen remains unknown. A duration under 3 months, NOSPECS ≥4, CAS ≥3 and moderate-to-severe activity characterized the donors with ophthalmopathy.

Sequences were obtained from blood. J is TRBJ2-7 and V is TRBV7-2; 8 bases align to TRBD2. This TCR was sampled from a woman in her 30s with Graves' ophthalmopathy. The CDR3 sequence: CASRPRIGTSYEQYF. The CDR3 DNA reads TGTGCCAGCAGACCACGGATCGGGACTAGCTACGAGCAGTACTTC.